This is a list of T cell receptor beta chains from one sample in a study of shared clonotypes between healthy human individuals. Profiled with immunoSEQ multiplex PCR; TCRdb holds only in-frame clones, not every one. The top ten hold less than 15% of the sample, which has 400,000 to 600,000 clones, around 79% seen once. The sample comprised PBMCs. The receptor source for this set is a woman aged 40 to 55 in good health. Some clones in this sample may be carry-over from other donors' samples. Both conserved end residues are part of each CDR3. A D gene is named only where the DNA matches it firmly. Some rows have no size entry. The others give once, few or many, or a class for an expanded clone.

V gene: TRBV27; clone size: NA; D gene: TRBD1; J gene: TRBJ2-7; CDR3 protein: CASSQGQAVYEQYF; CDR3 DNA: TGTGCCAGCAGCCAAGGACAGGCGGTCTACGAGCAGTACTTC
V gene: TRBV27; clone size: NA; D gene: NA; J gene: TRBJ2-7; CDR3 protein: CASSLGGTPYEQYF; CDR3 DNA: TGTGCCAGCAGTTTAGGGGGGACACCCTACGAGCAGTACTTC
V gene: TRBV28; clone size: NA; D gene: NA; J gene: TRBJ1-5; CDR3 protein: CASFDSNQPQHF; CDR3 DNA: TGTGCCAGCTTCGACAGCAATCAGCCCCAGCATTTT
V gene: TRBV4-2; clone size: NA; D gene: TRBD1; J gene: TRBJ1-3; CDR3 protein: CASSQDLTGASSGNTIYF; CDR3 DNA: TGTGCCAGCAGCCAAGACCTTACAGGGGCCAGCTCTGGAAACACCATATATTTT
V gene: TRBV5-4; clone size: NA; D gene: NA; J gene: TRBJ1-1; CDR3 protein: CASSFSTSNTEAFF; CDR3 DNA: TGTGCCAGCAGCTTCTCGACCAGTAACACTGAAGCTTTCTTT
V gene: TRBV11-1; clone size: once; D gene: NA; J gene: TRBJ1-2; CDR3 protein: CASSLRLVGQSTNYGYTF; CDR3 DNA: TGTGCCAGCAGCTTACGGTTGGTCGGACAGTCCACTAACTATGGCTACACCTTC
V gene: TRBV6-6; clone size: NA; D gene: NA; J gene: TRBJ1-5; CDR3 protein: CASSYGQRDQPQHF; CDR3 DNA: TGTGCCAGCAGTTACGGACAGCGCGATCAGCCCCAGCATTTT
V gene: TRBV6-5; clone size: NA; D gene: TRBD1; J gene: TRBJ2-7; CDR3 protein: CASRTDRGAPYEQYF; CDR3 DNA: TGTGCCAGCAGAACGGACAGGGGAGCTCCTTACGAGCAGTACTTC
V gene: TRBV28; clone size: NA; D gene: NA; J gene: TRBJ2-7; CDR3 protein: CASSLSTPEQYF; CDR3 DNA: TGTGCCAGCAGTTTATCGACGCCTGAGCAGTACTTC
V gene: TRBV30; clone size: NA; D gene: TRBD1; J gene: TRBJ1-1; CDR3 protein: CACLSRGEAFF; CDR3 DNA: TGTGCCTGCCTATCCAGGGGGGAAGCTTTCTTT
V gene: TRBV2; clone size: NA; D gene: NA; J gene: TRBJ1-5; CDR3 protein: CASTLRTGKSQPQHF; CDR3 DNA: TGTGCCAGCACGCTGCGGACCGGGAAGAGTCAGCCCCAGCATTTT
V gene: TRBV6-4; clone size: NA; D gene: NA; J gene: TRBJ1-2; CDR3 protein: CASSEGPNNYGYTF; CDR3 DNA: TGTGCCAGCAGTGAGGGGCCCAATAACTATGGCTACACCTTC
V gene: TRBV28; clone size: NA; D gene: NA; J gene: TRBJ2-2; CDR3 protein: CASSLAGYSGELFF; CDR3 DNA: TGTGCCAGCAGTTTGGCAGGGTATTCCGGGGAGCTGTTTTTT
V gene: TRBV18; clone size: NA; D gene: NA; J gene: TRBJ2-1; CDR3 protein: CASSQRYLDRPDPGAGFF; CDR3 DNA: TGTGCCAGCTCACAAAGGTACCTTGACAGGCCCGATCCGGGTGCAGGGTTCTTC
V gene: TRBV7-9; clone size: NA; D gene: NA; J gene: TRBJ1-2; CDR3 protein: CASSLEISGYTF; CDR3 DNA: TGTGCCAGCAGCTTAGAAATCAGTGGCTACACCTTC